This TCR beta chain was sequenced during a study of CXCR3-negative and CXCR3-positive naive CD8 T cells (dated by TCRdb to the late 2010s). Regarding the complete study: In total, approximately 150 million TRB reads were obtained, corresponding to roughly 1.5 +/- 0.3 million reads per library. Diversity and physicochemical repertoire analyses were performed on about a dozen donors pooled from two independent experiments. The TRBV-TRBJ cluster analysis covered naive subsets from roughly 5 donors and memory cells from 3 donors. Beyond this particular receptor, the publication reports: Comparably high repertoire diversity was found in both naive subsets, whereas much lower repertoire diversity was found in memory CD8+ T cells. Compared with CXCR3-negative naive cells, CXCR3-positive naive cells had TRB CDR3s with higher hydrophobicity (lower Kidera factor 4), lower energy, and higher strength and volume indices. Surface CD5, linked to self-reactivity in mice, was comparable between naive subsets; TCR interaction strength was therefore also inferred from TRB CDR3 physicochemical properties. Naive CXCR3-negative and CXCR3-positive cells from the same donor showed similar TRBV-TRBJ usage, whereas memory cells showed distinct patterns. Freshly isolated PBMCs were used for most assays because CXCR3 expression partially decreased after cryopreservation.

For every CD8+ T cell subset, around 300,000 cells were flow-sorted straight into RLT lysis buffer, and each subset was sorted in triplicate. To exclude memory contaminants, naive CD8+ T cells were stringently defined as CD45RO-CCR7+CD27+CD95-. Standard density gradient centrifugation was used to isolate peripheral blood mononuclear cells from buffy coats. A FACSAria III was used to flow-sort naive CD8+ T cells into CXCR3-negative and CXCR3-positive populations. An RNeasy Mini Kit was used to extract total RNA from the sorted cells. The listed sequencing device is NextSeq 550. The Human TCR Profiling Kit (MiLaboratory) was used to make UMI-labeled 5' RACE TRB cDNA libraries. The full amount of extracted RNA was used for cDNA synthesis, and the full amount of resulting cDNA was used for PCR amplification. Libraries were prepared in parallel with an identical number of PCR cycles. The authors' pipeline ran thus. With a minimum of two reads required per UMI, MIGEC and MiXCR pulled out about 50,000 +/- 10,000 unique UMI-labeled TRB cDNA molecules from each library. An average of around 40,000 +/- 10,000 functional in-frame TRB CDR3 nucleotide clonotypes without stop codons was found per library. Diversity metrics, including normalized Shannon-Wiener and Chao1, were computed in VDJtools after downsampling to 5000 UMI-labeled TRB molecules per sample. For the central five CDR3 residues, VDJtools calculated physicochemical properties weighted by clonotype size, namely interaction energy, strength, volume and Kidera factor 4. The reads, reprocessed by TCRdb, yield one row per CDR3 protein sequence and no DNA. These V and J calls derive from TCRdb rather than the authors' analysis. This sample's records show 84,000 or so distinct CDR3 sequences. Of the sample, 0.62% falls within the top ten clones.

Comment on this clonotype: Its antigen is still unknown.

The germline V gene sets CDR1 to MDHEN and CDR2 to SYDVKM. The CDR3 sequence holds 13 residues, the cysteine and phenylalanine included. No DNA has been recorded. The sequenced sample was naive CXCR3+ CD8+ T cells from blood. Explained via the paper, the cell subset or site label denotes: CD45RO-CCR7+CD27+CD95- naive CD8+ T cells expressing CXCR3 (TNR3+). The receptor comes from a human donor in good health. Some clones in this sample may be carry-over from other donors' samples. The chain joins TRBV28 to TRBJ2-2; TCRdb proposes TRBD2, but this gene call is untestable without DNA. CDR3 loop: CASNGREEGELFF.